Below are 10 T cell receptor beta chains sequenced from a single sample in a study of blood T cell repertoires in COVID-19. The table came from immunoSEQ multiplex PCR; TCRdb's copy has only in-frame clones and leaves some out. The sample lists about 150,000 clones; about 82% were seen once. The sequencing input was PBMCs or T cells enriched from blood (not recorded which). All receptors derive from a woman aged 40-49 years who had recovered from COVID-19.

This clone turned up a few times. V gene TRBV7-2 combines with J gene TRBJ2-7; 10 nucleotides line up with TRBD2. Germline V gene lookup returns CDR1 SGHTA and CDR2 FQGNSA. The CDR3 length is 16 residues. The V gene end was trimmed by 5 bases and the J gene end by 1 base; junction bases not matched to a gene: 8. The DNA for the CDR3 is TGTGCCAGCAGCCCCCACAGCGGGGGGGGGTCCTACGAGCAGTACTTC. Translation: CASSPHSGGGSYEQYF.

The rearrangement joins TRBV24-1 to TRBJ2-2; the D gene is possibly TRBD1 (6 bases). There are 15 residues in the CDR3. CDR1 and CDR2 (germline): KGHDR, SFDVKD. Trimming cost V 7 bases and J 5 bases, with 16 bases left between them. The chain's CDR3 is CATSQGDRRTGELFF. CDR3 nucleotides: TGTGCCACCAGCCAAGGTGACAGGCGGACCGGGGAGCTGTTTTTT.

The V gene is TRBV30, the J gene TRBJ2-7; no clear D. CDR3 length: 11 residues. The germline V gene has CDR1 GTSNPN and CDR2 SVGIG (reference sequence). V gave up 0 bases and J gave up 6 bases, with 6 bases separating them. The CDR3 DNA reads TGTGCCTGGAGTGTACGAGGCGAGCAGTACTTC. Its protein is CAWSVRGEQYF.

The rearrangement uses TRBV5-6 and TRBJ1-1; weak D call: TRBD1 (5 bases). Germline V lookup: CDR1 SGHDT, CDR2 YYEEEE. V was clipped by 5 bases and J by 0 bases, with 11 bases between them. This CDR3 spans 14 amino acids. Written as DNA, the CDR3 is TGTGCCAGCAGTCCGACAGTCTTGAACACTGAAGCTTTCTTT. This gives the protein CASSPTVLNTEAFF.

The rearrangement uses TRBV19 and TRBJ1-6; D gene ambiguous. Trimming pared 5 bases from V and 7 bases from J, leaving 9 bases between. The length of the CDR3 is 13 residues. Per the germline V gene, CDR1 is LNHDA and CDR2 is SQIVND (reference sequence). The CDR3 DNA reads as TGTGCCAGTAGTCCCATCCCAAATTCACCCCTCCACTTT. Translating it yields CASSPIPNSPLHF.

This rearrangement joins TRBV19 to TRBJ2-1, with D possibly matching TRBD1 (6 bases). CDR1 LNHDA and CDR2 SQIVND come from the germline V gene (reference sequence). The V and J ends lost 5 bases and 0 bases respectively, with 11 bases between them. The CDR3 covers 15 residues. The CDR3 region is CASSLTGSSYNEQFF. CDR3 DNA: TGTGCCAGTAGTCTCACAGGGAGCTCCTACAATGAGCAGTTCTTC. Supplemented by reference TRBV19 and TRBJ2-1, the full variable domain reads DGGITQSPKYLFRKEGQNVTLSCEQNLNHDAMYWYRQDPGQGLRLIYYSQIVNDFQKGDIAEGYSVSREKKESFPLTVTSAQKNPTAFYLCASSLTGSSYNEQFFGPGTRLTVL.

The chain recombines TRBV19 with TRBJ2-2; the match to TRBD2 covers 10 bases. CDR3 length equals 16 residues. V lost 3 bases to trimming and J lost 6 bases; unmatched junction nucleotides: 7. CDR1 and CDR2 from the germline V gene are LNHDA and SQIVND (reference sequence). This CDR3 reads CASSILAGVLAGELFF. The CDR3 coding sequence is TGTGCCAGTAGTATCCTAGCGGGAGTGTTGGCCGGGGAGCTGTTTTTT.

This clone was observed once. The chain joins TRBV6-5 to TRBJ1-6, with 7 bases matching TRBD1. Germline values: CDR1 MNHEY, CDR2 SVGAGI. CDR3 size: 12 residues. Trimming at V came to 6 bases and at J to 8 bases, leaving 1 base not matched to a gene. CDR3 loop: CASRTGDSPLHF. The CDR3 DNA sequence: TGTGCCAGCAGAACAGGGGATTCACCCCTCCACTTT.

This clone appeared a few times. The genes are TRBV11-1 and TRBJ2-7; a weak D match, TRBD1 (6 bases). This CDR3 is built from 13 residues. Germline values: CDR1 SGHAT, CDR2 FQDESV (reference sequence). Trimming shortened V by 7 bases and J by 4 bases, and 14 bases separated the two germline ends. CDR3 nucleotides: TGTGCCAGCACCGTCAGGGGCCATTACGAGCAGTACTTC. Protein product: CASTVRGHYEQYF. Combining the CDR3 with reference TRBV11-1 and TRBJ2-7 gives the whole variable domain EAEVAQSPRYKITEKSQAVAFWCDPISGHATLYWYRQILGQGPELLVQFQDESVVDDSQLPKDRFSAERLKGVDSTLKIQPAELGDSAMYLCASTVRGHYEQYFGPGTRLTVT.

The chain links TRBV21-1 to TRBJ1-1; the table names TRBD1, a call not compared with the DNA. TRBV21-1 is described as a pseudogene. The CDR3 has 13 residues. The CDR3 DNA is TGTGCCAGCAGTTGGGACAGTGAGACTGAAGCTTTCTTT. Translating gives CASSWDSETEAFF.